This paragraph reports one TCR beta chain. Germline lookup yields CDR1 SGHDT and CDR2 YYEEEE. Trimming removed 4 bases from V and 6 bases from J; junction bases left unmatched: 4. The CDR3 sequence is 14 residues long. The data belong to a study of Ad26.COV2.S vaccination and SARS-CoV-2 variants. Treatment meaning: some 20 received Ad26.COV2.S at low or high dose, single or two shots; roughly 5 received placebo; per-sample allocation not given. Day 63 after the first injection of vaccine or placebo was the sampling time. Assay: immunoSEQ multiplex PCR; the TCRdb copy retains only in-frame clones and omits some. The repertoire includes around 450,000 clones, around nine tenths of them detected once, and 3.6% sits in the top ten.

The material was peripheral blood, obtained in a trial of Ad26.COV2.S vaccine versus placebo. The V gene is TRBV5-6, the J gene TRBJ2-2; TRBD2 matches 9 bases. The TCR comes from a person between 18 and 60 years old who received the Ad26.COV2.S COVID-19 vaccine or a placebo. In DNA form, the CDR3 reads TGTGCCAGCAGCCTGGGACTAGCCTCCGGGGAGCTGTTTTTT. It is translated as CASSLGLASGELFF.